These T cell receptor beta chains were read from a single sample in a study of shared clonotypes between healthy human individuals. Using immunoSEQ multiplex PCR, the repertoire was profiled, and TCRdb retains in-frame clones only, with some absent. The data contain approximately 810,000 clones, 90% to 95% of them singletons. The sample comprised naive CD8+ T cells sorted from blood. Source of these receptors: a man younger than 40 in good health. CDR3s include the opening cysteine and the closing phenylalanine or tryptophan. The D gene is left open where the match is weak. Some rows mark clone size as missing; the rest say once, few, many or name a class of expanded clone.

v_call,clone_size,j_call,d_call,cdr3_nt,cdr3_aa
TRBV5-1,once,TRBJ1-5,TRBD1,TGCGCCAGCAGCCCCGGGACAGGGATTCAGCCCCAGCATTTT,CASSPGTGIQPQHF
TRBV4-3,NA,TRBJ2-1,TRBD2,TGCGCCAGCAGCCAAACGCGAAGCGGGAGGGCTACCTACAATGAGCAGTTCTTC,CASSQTRSGRATYNEQFF
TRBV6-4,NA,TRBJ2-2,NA,TGTGCCAGCAGTACAGGGAACACCGGGGAGCTGTTTTTT,CASSTGNTGELFF
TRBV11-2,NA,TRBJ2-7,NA,TGTGCCAGCCGCAAGATTCCAAACTCCTACGAGCAGTACTTC,CASRKIPNSYEQYF
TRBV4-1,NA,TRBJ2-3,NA,TGCGCCAGCAGCCAAGAGCTGGGGTTGGCAGATACGCAGTATTTT,CASSQELGLADTQYF
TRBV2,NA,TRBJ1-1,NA,TGTGCCAGCGGTGTTGGGCAACGGTACACTGAAGCTTTCTTT,CASGVGQRYTEAFF
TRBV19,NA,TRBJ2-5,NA,TGTGCCAGTAGTTACTCGAGGGGAGAGACCCAGTACTTC,CASSYSRGETQYF
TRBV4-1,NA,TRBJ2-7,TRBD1,TGCGCCAGCAGCCAAGCCGGGACAGGATACTACGAGCAGTACTTC,CASSQAGTGYYEQYF
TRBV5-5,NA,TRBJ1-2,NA,TGTGCCAGCAGCCTACCAAAGGGTCATAACTATGGCTACACCTTC,CASSLPKGHNYGYTF
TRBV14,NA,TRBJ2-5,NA,TGTGCCAGCAGCCAAGAATTCTTGGAAGAGACCCAGTACTTC,CASSQEFLEETQYF
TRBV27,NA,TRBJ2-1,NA,TGTGCCAGCAGTTTATCGTCTAACAATGAGCAGTTCTTC,CASSLSSNNEQFF
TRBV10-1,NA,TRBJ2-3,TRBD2,TGCGCCAGCAGTGAGGAAATAGCGGGAGTGAGCACAGATACGCAGTATTTT,CASSEEIAGVSTDTQYF
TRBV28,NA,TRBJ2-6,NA,TGTGCCAGCAGTTGGGGCTCTGGGGCCAACGTCCTGACTTTC,CASSWGSGANVLTF
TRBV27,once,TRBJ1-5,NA,TGTGCCAGCAGTTTATTCGGGGGTTATCAGCCCCAGCATTTT,CASSLFGGYQPQHF
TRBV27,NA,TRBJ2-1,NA,TGTGCCAGCAGTCCCCGGGTGGGACGTCCTCACAATGAGCAGTTCTTC,CASSPRVGRPHNEQFF
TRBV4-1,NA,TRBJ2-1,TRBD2,TGCGCCAGCAGCCCTTCTAGCGGGGGTTACAATGAGCAGTTCTTC,CASSPSSGGYNEQFF
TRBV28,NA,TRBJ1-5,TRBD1,TGTGCCAGCGGGACAGGGAGCAATCAGCCCCAGCATTTT,CASGTGSNQPQHF
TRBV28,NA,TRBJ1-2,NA,TGTGCCAGCAGCTCGGCATATGGCTACACCTTC,CASSSAYGYTF
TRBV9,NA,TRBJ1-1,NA,TGTGCCAGCAGCGTAGGCCAGGGAACGAACACTGAAGCTTTCTTT,CASSVGQGTNTEAFF
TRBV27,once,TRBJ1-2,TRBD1,TGTGCCAGCAGTTTATCGGGACAGGGCCAAGGCTATGGCTACACCTTC,CASSLSGQGQGYGYTF
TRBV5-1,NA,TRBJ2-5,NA,TGCGCCAGCAGCGAGACCGGGTTGGGGACCCAGTACTTC,CASSETGLGTQYF
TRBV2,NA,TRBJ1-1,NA,TGTGCCAGCAGTGAATCTTGGACACTGAACACTGAAGCTTTCTTT,CASSESWTLNTEAFF
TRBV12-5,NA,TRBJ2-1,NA,TGTGCTAGTGGTCCCGGCGTAGGGTGGGTTGAGCAGTTCTTC,CASGPGVGWVEQFF
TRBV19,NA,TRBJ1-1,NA,TGTGCCAGCACCCATGGGGGTGGCACTGAAGCTTTCTTT,CASTHGGGTEAFF
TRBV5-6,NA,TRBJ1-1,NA,TGTGCCAGCAGACCCACAGAGAACACTGAAGCTTTCTTT,CASRPTENTEAFF
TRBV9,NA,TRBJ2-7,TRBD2,TGTGCCAGCAGCGTAGTAGCGGGACCATACTACGAGCAGTACTTC,CASSVVAGPYYEQYF
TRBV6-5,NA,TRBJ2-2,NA,TGTGCCAGCAGTTACGCTAGCCCCACCGGGGAGCTGTTTTTT,CASSYASPTGELFF
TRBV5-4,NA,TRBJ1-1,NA,TGTGCCAGCAGCTTGGACAATCAGGGGTTGAACACTGAAGCTTTCTTT,CASSLDNQGLNTEAFF
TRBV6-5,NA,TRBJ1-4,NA,TGTGCCAGCAGTTCCGGGGGGGAAAAACTGTTTTTT,CASSSGGEKLFF
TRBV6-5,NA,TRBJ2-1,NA,TGTGCCAGCAGCTACGGCCCGTGGGAGTTCTTC,CASSYGPWEFF
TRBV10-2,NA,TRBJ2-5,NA,TGCGCCAGCAGTGAGTCCGCCAGCCAAGAGACCCAGTACTTC,CASSESASQETQYF
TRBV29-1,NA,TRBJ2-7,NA,TGCAGCGTTGAGAGGGAATACGAGCAGTACTTC,CSVEREYEQYF
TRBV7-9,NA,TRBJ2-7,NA,TGTGCCAGCACTAGACTCCCGTCCTACGAGCAGTACTTC,CASTRLPSYEQYF
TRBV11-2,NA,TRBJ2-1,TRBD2,TGTGCCAGCGAGACTAGCGGGAGGGCCAACGGGCAGTTCTTC,CASETSGRANGQFF
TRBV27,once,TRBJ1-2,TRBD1,TGTGCCAGCAGTCCTACGACAGGGAACTATGGCTACACCTTC,CASSPTTGNYGYTF
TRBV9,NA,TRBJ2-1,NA,TGTGCCAGCAGCGAGTCGAACTTAGGGGGCAATGAGCAGTTCTTC,CASSESNLGGNEQFF
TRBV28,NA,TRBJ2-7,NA,TGTGCCACCTCGGATAGCGATAGGACCTACGAGCAGTACTTC,CATSDSDRTYEQYF
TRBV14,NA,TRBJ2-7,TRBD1,TGTGCCAGCAGAGGACAGGGATTCGGCGAGCAGTACTTC,CASRGQGFGEQYF
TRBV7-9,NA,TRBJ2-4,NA,TGTGCCAGCAGCTCCCCTGAGGACCTAGCCAAAAACATTCAGTACTTC,CASSSPEDLAKNIQYF
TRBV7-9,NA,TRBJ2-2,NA,TGTGCCAGCAGCTTAGGGATCGGGGAGCTGTTTTTT,CASSLGIGELFF